The 21 T cell receptor beta chains reported below all come from one sample, sequenced in a study of STAT5B mutations in CD4+ large granular lymphocyte leukemia. Sequencing was performed with immunoSEQ multiplex PCR; in TCRdb, only in-frame clones are kept and a portion is missing. The repertoire holds about 48,000 clones, approximately 70% seen once, with 1.5% in the top ten. The source material was CD4+ T cells from blood buffy coats. All receptors come from a human donor in good health.

This chain connects TRBV11-2 to TRBJ2-3, with TRBD2 matching over 9 bases. The germline V gene has CDR1 SGHAT and CDR2 FQNNGV. The CDR3 is made up of 17 amino acids. Losses at the gene ends were 5 bases for V and 0 bases for J; bases not matched to a gene: 9. In nucleotides, the CDR3 is TGTGCCAGCAGCCTCCTGGGTAGCGGGGGTAGCACAGATACGCAGTATTTT. Its translation is CASSLLGSGGSTDTQYF.

This clone occurred once. The chain couples TRBV7-8 to TRBJ2-5; 11 bases are a match to TRBD1. V lost 6 bases to trimming and J lost 3 bases; unmatched junction nucleotides: 3. CDR3 size: 14 residues. Germline assignment: CDR1 SGHVS and CDR2 FQNEAQ. As DNA, the CDR3 is TGTGCCAGCAGACGGGACAGGGGGGAAGAGACCCAGTACTTC. It yields the protein CASRRDRGEETQYF.

The rearrangement links TRBV6-5 to TRBJ2-5; 8 nucleotides agree with TRBD2. There are 14 residues in the CDR3. Germline CDR1 MNHEY, CDR2 SVGAGI. V trimming: 0 bases; J trimming: 10 bases; junction bases outside the gene matches: 7. The CDR3 region has the DNA TGTGCCAGCAGTTACTCGGTCCCCGGGGGGGTCCAGTACTTC. Encoded protein: CASSYSVPGGVQYF.

The chain links TRBV6-5 to TRBJ1-2; TRBD1 aligns across 8 bases. Germline CDR1 and CDR2: MNHEY and SVGAGI. V lost 0 bases and J lost 5; bases outside the gene matches: 8. The length of the CDR3 is 16 residues. Here the CDR3 reads CASSYSNPRTGYGYTF. The CDR3 DNA reads as TGTGCCAGCAGTTACTCGAATCCAAGGACAGGGTATGGCTACACCTTC.

The CDR3 sequence is CASSPTQFSYNEQFF. Here the CDR3 DNA reads TGTGCCAGCAGTCCGACACAGTTCTCCTACAATGAGCAGTTCTTC. This chain joins TRBV6-1 and TRBJ2-1; no reliable D call. V gave up 5 bases and J gave up 0 bases, with 11 bases separating them. Germline lookup yields CDR1 MNHNS and CDR2 SASEGT. The CDR3 consists of 15 residues.

The V gene is TRBV6-1, the J gene TRBJ1-4; D remains unclear. V lost 0 bases and J 4 bases, leaving 9 bases between the germline ends. The CDR3 runs 15 residues. Germline V gene lookup returns CDR1 MNHNS and CDR2 SASEGT. The CDR3 is CASSEAQAVNEKLFF. In DNA, the CDR3 is TGTGCCAGCAGTGAAGCGCAGGCAGTTAATGAAAAACTGTTTTTT.

V usage is TRBV7-8 and J usage is TRBJ1-4; D uncertain. CDR3 size: 15 residues. Germline CDR1 and CDR2: SGHVS and FQNEAQ. V shed 0 bases and J shed 4 bases, with 9 bases lying between them. DNA for the CDR3: TGTGCCAGCAGCTTAGCGTGGACGGTTAATGAAAAACTGTTTTTT. As protein: CASSLAWTVNEKLFF.

The chain is built from TRBV11-2 and TRBJ2-5, with a possible D match to TRBD2 (6 bases). The CDR3 extends over 14 amino acids. V was trimmed by 2 bases and J by 2 bases, leaving 9 bases between them. From germline, CDR1 is SGHAT and CDR2 FQNNGV. CDR3 amino acids: CASSLPGRQETQYF. The CDR3 bases are TGTGCCAGCAGCTTACCGGGGAGGCAAGAGACCCAGTACTTC.

The chain joins TRBV11-3 to TRBJ2-1, with a weak D call TRBD2 (6 bases). The germline CDR1 and CDR2 sequences are SGHNT and YENEEA. The V end lost 4 bases, the J end lost 0 bases, and 16 bases lay between the germline ends. There are 17 residues in the CDR3. The CDR3 loop is CASSSSTQGGSYNEQFF. The CDR3 DNA is TGTGCCAGCAGCTCCTCTACGCAGGGAGGCTCCTACAATGAGCAGTTCTTC.

The chain employs TRBV29-1 and TRBJ1-2, with D hard to call. CDR3 length equals 12 residues. Germline loops: CDR1 SQVTM, CDR2 ANQGSEA. V lost 1 base and J 14 bases, leaving 17 bases between the germline ends. The CDR3 is CSVEGPMATLTF. The CDR3, as DNA: TGCAGCGTTGAAGGGCCTATGGCTACACTTACCTTC.

The DNA of the CDR3 is TGTGCCAGCTCACCGCGGGACATTTCTGCTGGCTACACCTTC. Amino acids: CASSPRDISAGYTF. The gene calls are TRBV18 and TRBJ1-2, with D possibly being TRBD1 (6 bases). The germline V gene has CDR1 KGHSH and CDR2 LQKENI. Trimming cost V 3 bases and J 7 bases, with 15 bases left between them. The length of the CDR3 is 14 residues.

The rearrangement joins TRBV28 to TRBJ1-1; possibly TRBD1 for D (5 bases). This CDR3 spans 14 amino acids. The V gene's germline CDR1 is MDHEN and CDR2 SYDVKM. Trimming stripped 7 bases from V and 7 bases from J, with 19 bases between. CDR3 bases: TGTGCCAGCACCCTCGCGACAGAGAACCTTGAAGCTTTCTTT. Protein product: CASTLATENLEAFF.

This clone was recorded a few times. The chain is built from TRBV28 and TRBJ1-6, with D unclear. The CDR3 loop spans 16 amino acids. V lost 8 bases and J lost 4, with 18 bases in between. Looked up from germline, CDR1 is MDHEN and CDR2 is SYDVKM. CDR3 protein: CASGTANLSYNSPLHF. CDR3 coding DNA: TGTGCCAGCGGAACAGCGAATCTGTCTTATAATTCACCCCTCCACTTT.

This chain uses TRBV4-2 with TRBJ1-1, with D maybe TRBD1 (5 bases). The CDR3 runs 14 residues. Germline V gives CDR1 LGHNA, CDR2 YNFKEQ. V was cut by 4 bases and J by 3 bases, with 12 bases left in between. CDR3 sequence (DNA): TGTGCCAGCAGCCCGCGCCGGGGGGACACTGAAGCTTTCTTT. Translated: CASSPRRGDTEAFF.

The gene calls are TRBV6-6 and TRBJ1-6; D possibly corresponds to TRBD1 (6 bases). CDR1 is MNHNY and CDR2 is SVGAGI in the germline V gene (reference sequence). This CDR3 contains 14 residues. CDR3 residues: CAISDGGLGSPLHF. The CDR3 coding sequence is TGTGCTATCTCTGATGGGGGCTTAGGGTCACCCCTCCACTTT.

V gene TRBV5-1 combines with J gene TRBJ2-6, with unresolved D. The germline V gene has CDR1 SGHRS and CDR2 YFSETQ. Trimming took off 4 bases at V and 0 bases at J, with 11 bases between the two ends. The CDR3 loop spans 16 amino acids. CDR3 region: CASSPSLGSGANVLTF. In DNA form, the CDR3 reads TGCGCCAGCAGCCCGAGTCTCGGCTCTGGGGCCAACGTCCTGACTTTC.

The sample holds a few counts of this clone. The chain joins TRBV10-3 to TRBJ1-1; D possibly corresponds to TRBD1 (6 bases). The CDR3 covers 14 residues. Trimming cost V 6 bases and J 1 base, with 12 bases left between them. Germline CDR1 is ENHRY and CDR2 is SYGVKD. The CDR3 loop is CAISVDRSNTEAFF. In nucleotides, the CDR3 is TGTGCCATCAGCGTAGACAGGTCGAACACTGAAGCTTTCTTT.

J is TRBJ2-1 and V is TRBV7-9; 11 bases agree with TRBD2. The CDR3 sequence is 15 residues long. Germline CDR1 is SEHNR and CDR2 is FQNEAQ (reference sequence). Trimming at V came to 5 bases and at J to 5 bases, leaving 5 bases not matched to a gene. CDR3 bases: TGTGCCAGCAGCATCGGACTAGCGGGCGACAATGAGCAGTTCTTC. Amino acid sequence: CASSIGLAGDNEQFF.

This clone was picked up a small number of times. CDR3 nucleotide sequence: TGTGCCAGCTCACCCACCACAGGGGGCCGTAACATTCAGTACTTC. Amino acid sequence: CASSPTTGGRNIQYF. The V gene is TRBV18, the J gene TRBJ2-4; 9 bases agree with TRBD1. There are 15 residues in the CDR3. CDR1 KGHSH and CDR2 LQKENI come from the germline V gene. Losses at the gene ends were 3 bases for V and 7 bases for J; bases not matched to a gene: 7.

The chain carries TRBV30 and TRBJ2-3; D perhaps matches TRBD2 (5 bases). V was trimmed by 8 bases and J by 0 bases, leaving 12 bases between them. The CDR3 covers 13 residues. The V gene's germline CDR1 is GTSNPN and CDR2 SVGIG (reference sequence). The CDR3 region has the DNA TGTGCCCGGGCCGGGGTAAGCACAGATACGCAGTATTTT. Protein: CARAGVSTDTQYF. The full variable domain, with the rest looked up from reference TRBV30 and TRBJ2-3, is SQTIHQWPATLVQPVGSPLSLECTVEGTSNPNLYWYRQAAGRGLQLLFYSVGIGQISSEVPQNLSASRPQDRQFILSSKKLLLSDSGFYLCARAGVSTDTQYFGPGTRLTVL.

The J gene is TRBJ2-3, the V gene TRBV7-9, with D perhaps TRBD2 (6 bases). V gave up 5 bases and J gave up 6 bases, with 27 bases separating them. This CDR3 spans 18 amino acids. The V gene's germline CDR1 is SEHNR and CDR2 FQNEAQ (reference sequence). The CDR3 protein is CASSTPPGSGVAWDTQYF. The CDR3 DNA is TGTGCCAGCAGCACCCCCCCGGGTAGCGGCGTTGCATGGGATACGCAGTATTTT. The entire variable domain, with the rest obtained from reference TRBV7-9 and TRBJ2-3, is as follows: DTGVSQNPRHKITKRGQNVTFRCDPISEHNRLYWYRQTLGQGPEFLTYFQNEAQLEKSRLLSDRFSAERPKGSFSTLEIQRTEQGDSAMYLCASSTPPGSGVAWDTQYFGPGTRLTVL.